A single sample gave rise to the 2 T cell receptor beta chains below, sequenced in a study of cytomegalovirus exposure and HLA in healthy donors. This PCR relied on a set of 60 Vbeta primers and 13 Jbeta primers. Sequencing was performed with immunoSEQ multiplex PCR; in TCRdb, only in-frame clones are kept and a portion is missing. The sample data list about 200,000 clones. The specimen was PBMCs. The receptors were sampled from a man between 25 and 39 years old in good health and CMV-seronegative.

The chain has TRBV27 and TRBJ2-7; weak D call: TRBD1 (6 bases). The V end lost 5 bases, the J end lost 3 bases, and 11 bases lay between the germline ends. Germline values: CDR1 MNHEY, CDR2 SMNVEV (reference sequence). The CDR3 loop spans 13 amino acids. The CDR3 is CASSRQARYEQYF. Here the CDR3 DNA reads TGTGCCAGCAGTAGACAGGCCCGCTACGAGCAGTACTTC.

The chain employs TRBV28 and TRBJ2-7; 7 nucleotides agree with TRBD2. The CDR3 length is 16 residues. The germline V gene encodes CDR1 MDHEN and CDR2 SYDVKM. The ends lost 8 bases at V and 2 bases at J; junction bases unmatched: 15. CDR3 protein: CASGRNGREAPYEQYF. CDR3 in DNA: TGTGCCAGCGGAAGAAATGGGAGGGAGGCCCCCTACGAGCAGTACTTC.